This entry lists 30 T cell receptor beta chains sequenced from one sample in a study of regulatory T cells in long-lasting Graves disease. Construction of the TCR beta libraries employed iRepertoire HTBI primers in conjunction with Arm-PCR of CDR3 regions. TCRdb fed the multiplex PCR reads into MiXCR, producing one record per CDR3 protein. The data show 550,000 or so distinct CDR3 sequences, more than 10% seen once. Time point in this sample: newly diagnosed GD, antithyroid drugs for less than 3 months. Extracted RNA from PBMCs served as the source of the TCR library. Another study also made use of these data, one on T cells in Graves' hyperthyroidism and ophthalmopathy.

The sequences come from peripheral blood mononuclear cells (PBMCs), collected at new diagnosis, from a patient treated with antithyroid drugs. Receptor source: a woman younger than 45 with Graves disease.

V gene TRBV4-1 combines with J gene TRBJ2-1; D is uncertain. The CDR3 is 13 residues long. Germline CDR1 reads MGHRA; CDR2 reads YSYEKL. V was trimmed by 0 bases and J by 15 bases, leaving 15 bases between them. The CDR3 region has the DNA TGCGCCAGCAGCCAAGATCGAGCGACGAGCTTGTTCTTC. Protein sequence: CASSQDRATSLFF.

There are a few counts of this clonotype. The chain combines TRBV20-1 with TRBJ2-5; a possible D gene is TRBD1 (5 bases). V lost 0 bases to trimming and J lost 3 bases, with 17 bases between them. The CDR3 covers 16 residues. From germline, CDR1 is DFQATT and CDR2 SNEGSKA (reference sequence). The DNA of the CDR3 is TGCAGTGCTAGAGATGACGTATGGGGCAGGGAAGAGACCCAGTACTTC. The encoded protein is CSARDDVWGREETQYF.

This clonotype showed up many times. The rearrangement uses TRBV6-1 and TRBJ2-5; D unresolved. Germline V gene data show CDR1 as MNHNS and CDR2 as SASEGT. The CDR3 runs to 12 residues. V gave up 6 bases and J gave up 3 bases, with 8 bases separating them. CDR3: CASRDWKETQYF. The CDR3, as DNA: TGTGCCAGCAGAGACTGGAAAGAGACCCAGTACTTC.

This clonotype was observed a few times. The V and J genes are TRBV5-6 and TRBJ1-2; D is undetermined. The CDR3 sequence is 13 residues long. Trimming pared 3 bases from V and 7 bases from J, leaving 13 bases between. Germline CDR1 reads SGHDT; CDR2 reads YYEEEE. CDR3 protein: CASSSQDGSGYTF. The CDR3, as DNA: TGTGCCAGCAGCTCCCAAGACGGATCTGGCTACACCTTC.

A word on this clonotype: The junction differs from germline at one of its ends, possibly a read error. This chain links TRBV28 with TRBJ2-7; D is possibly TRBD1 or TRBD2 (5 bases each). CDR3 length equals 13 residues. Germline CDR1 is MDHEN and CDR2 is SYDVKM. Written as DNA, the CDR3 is TGTGCCAGCAGCGGGGCCAGCTCCTACGGGCAGTACTTC. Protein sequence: CASSGASSYGQYF. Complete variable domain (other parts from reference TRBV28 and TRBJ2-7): DVKVTQSSRYLVKRTGEKVFLECVQDMDHENMFWYRQDPGLGLRLIYFSYDVKMKEKGDIPEGYSVSREKKERFSLILESASTNQTSMYLCASSGASSYGQYFGPGTRLTVT.

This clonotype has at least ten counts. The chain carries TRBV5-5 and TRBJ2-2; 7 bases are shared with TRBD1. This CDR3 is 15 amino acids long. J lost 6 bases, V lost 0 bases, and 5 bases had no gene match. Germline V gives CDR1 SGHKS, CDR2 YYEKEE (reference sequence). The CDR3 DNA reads TGTGCCAGCAGCTTGGGACAGGGATTCCCCGGGGAGCTGTTTTTT. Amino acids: CASSLGQGFPGELFF.

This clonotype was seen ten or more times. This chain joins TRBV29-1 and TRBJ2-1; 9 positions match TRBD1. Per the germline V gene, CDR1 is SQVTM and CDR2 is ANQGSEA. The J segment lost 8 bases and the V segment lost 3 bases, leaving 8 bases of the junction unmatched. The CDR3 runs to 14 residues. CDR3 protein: CSVESRDRDDEQFF. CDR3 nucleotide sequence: TGCAGCGTTGAGTCCCGGGACAGGGACGATGAGCAGTTCTTC.

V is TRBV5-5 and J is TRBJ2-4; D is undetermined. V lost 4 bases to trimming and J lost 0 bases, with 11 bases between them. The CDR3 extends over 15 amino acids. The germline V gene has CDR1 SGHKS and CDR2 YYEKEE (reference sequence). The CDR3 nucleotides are TGTGCCAGCAGCCCGACGGTACCAGCCAAAAACATTCAGTACTTC. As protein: CASSPTVPAKNIQYF.

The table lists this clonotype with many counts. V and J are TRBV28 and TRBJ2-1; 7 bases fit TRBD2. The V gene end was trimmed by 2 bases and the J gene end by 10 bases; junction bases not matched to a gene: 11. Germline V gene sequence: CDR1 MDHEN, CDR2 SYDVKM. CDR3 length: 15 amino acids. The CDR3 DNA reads TGTGCCAGCAGTTTAGGAGGGAGGGCCTCATGGGAGCAGTTCTTC. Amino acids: CASSLGGRASWEQFF. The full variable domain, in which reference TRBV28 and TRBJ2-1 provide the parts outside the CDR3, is DVKVTQSSRYLVKRTGEKVFLECVQDMDHENMFWYRQDPGLGLRLIYFSYDVKMKEKGDIPEGYSVSREKKERFSLILESASTNQTSMYLCASSLGGRASWEQFFGPGTRLTVL.

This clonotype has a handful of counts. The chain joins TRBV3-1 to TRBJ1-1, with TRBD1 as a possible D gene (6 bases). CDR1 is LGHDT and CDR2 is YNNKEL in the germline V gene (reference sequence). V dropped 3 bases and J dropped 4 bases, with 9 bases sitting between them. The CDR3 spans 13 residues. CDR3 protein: CASSHQGITEAFF. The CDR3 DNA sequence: TGTGCCAGCAGCCATCAGGGGATCACTGAAGCTTTCTTT.

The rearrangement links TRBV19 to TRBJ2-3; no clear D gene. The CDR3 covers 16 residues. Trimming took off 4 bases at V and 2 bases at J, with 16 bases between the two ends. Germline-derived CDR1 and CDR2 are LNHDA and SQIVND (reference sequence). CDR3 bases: TGTGCCAGTAGTACCCTAGGTGGACCCTTCACAGATACGCAGTATTTT. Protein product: CASSTLGGPFTDTQYF. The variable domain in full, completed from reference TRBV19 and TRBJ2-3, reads DGGITQSPKYLFRKEGQNVTLSCEQNLNHDAMYWYRQDPGQGLRLIYYSQIVNDFQKGDIAEGYSVSREKKESFPLTVTSAQKNPTAFYLCASSTLGGPFTDTQYFGPGTRLTVL.

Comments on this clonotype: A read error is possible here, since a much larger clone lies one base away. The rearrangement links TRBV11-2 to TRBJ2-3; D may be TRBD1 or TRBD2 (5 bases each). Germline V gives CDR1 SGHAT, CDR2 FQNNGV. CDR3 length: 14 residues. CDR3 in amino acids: CAGSLVGDTDTQYF. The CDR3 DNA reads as TGTGCCGGCAGCTTAGTGGGGGACACAGATACGCAGTATTTT. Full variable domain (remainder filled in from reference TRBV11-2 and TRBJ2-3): EAGVAQSPRYKIIEKRQSVAFWCNPISGHATLYWYQQILGQGPKLLIQFQNNGVVDDSQLPKDRFSAERLKGVDSTLKIQPAKLEDSAVYLCAGSLVGDTDTQYFGPGTRLTVL.

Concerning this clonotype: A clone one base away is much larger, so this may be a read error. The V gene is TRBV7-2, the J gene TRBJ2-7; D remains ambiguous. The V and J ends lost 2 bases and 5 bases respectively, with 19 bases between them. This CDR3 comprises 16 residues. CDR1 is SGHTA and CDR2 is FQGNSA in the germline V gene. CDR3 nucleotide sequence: TGTGCCAGCAGCTTAATCACCGGGCCTTCGGTCCACGAGCAGTACTTC. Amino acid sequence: CASSLITGPSVHEQYF.

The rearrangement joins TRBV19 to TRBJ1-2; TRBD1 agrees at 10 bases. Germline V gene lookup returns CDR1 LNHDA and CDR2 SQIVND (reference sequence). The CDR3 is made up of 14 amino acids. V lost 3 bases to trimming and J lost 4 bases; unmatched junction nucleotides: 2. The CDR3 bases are TGTGCCAGTAGTATCCGGACAGGGGGCTATGGCTACACCTTC. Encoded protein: CASSIRTGGYGYTF.

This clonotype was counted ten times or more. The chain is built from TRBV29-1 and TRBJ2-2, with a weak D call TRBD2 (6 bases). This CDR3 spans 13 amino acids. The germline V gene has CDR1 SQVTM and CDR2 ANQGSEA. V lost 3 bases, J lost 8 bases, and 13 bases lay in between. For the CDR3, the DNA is TGCAGCGTTGAGGCCGAACGGGGGGGGGAGCTGTTTTTT. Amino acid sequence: CSVEAERGGELFF.

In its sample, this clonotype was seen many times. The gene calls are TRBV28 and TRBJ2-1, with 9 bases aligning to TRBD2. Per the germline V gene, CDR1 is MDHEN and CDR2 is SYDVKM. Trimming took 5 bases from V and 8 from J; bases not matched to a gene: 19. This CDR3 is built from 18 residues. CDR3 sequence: CASSDVTSWSGRSDEQFF. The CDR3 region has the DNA TGTGCCAGCAGTGATGTCACGAGTTGGAGCGGGAGGAGTGATGAGCAGTTCTTC.

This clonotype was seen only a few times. CDR3 nucleotides: TGCGCCAGCAGCGTGACTAGCGGGAGGAACCACGAGCAGTACTTC. Residues: CASSVTSGRNHEQYF. The chain uses TRBV4-1 and TRBJ2-7; 13 bases map to TRBD2. The CDR3 has 15 residues. After removal of 5 bases from V and 5 bases from J, the junction contained 6 bases not matched to a gene. The V gene's germline CDR1 is MGHRA and CDR2 YSYEKL.

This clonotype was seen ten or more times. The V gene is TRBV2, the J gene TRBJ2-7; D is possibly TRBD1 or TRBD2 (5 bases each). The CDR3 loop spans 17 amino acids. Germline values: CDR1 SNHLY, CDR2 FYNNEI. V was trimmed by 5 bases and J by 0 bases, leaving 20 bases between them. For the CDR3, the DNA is TGTGCCAGCAGTTCATTAAGGGACCGGTGGGGCTCCTACGAGCAGTACTTC. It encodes CASSSLRDRWGSYEQYF.

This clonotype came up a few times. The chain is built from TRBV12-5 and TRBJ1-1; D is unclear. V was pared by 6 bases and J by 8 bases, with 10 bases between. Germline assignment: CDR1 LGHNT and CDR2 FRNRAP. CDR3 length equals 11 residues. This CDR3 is CASGPRLEAFF. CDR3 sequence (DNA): TGTGCTAGTGGCCCCCGGCTAGAAGCTTTCTTT.

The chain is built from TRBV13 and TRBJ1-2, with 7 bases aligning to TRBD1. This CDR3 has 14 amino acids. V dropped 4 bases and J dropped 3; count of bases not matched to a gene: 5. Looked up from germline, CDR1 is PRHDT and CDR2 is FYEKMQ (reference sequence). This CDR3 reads CASSSRQGDYGYTF. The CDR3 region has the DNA TGTGCCAGCAGCTCGAGACAGGGTGACTATGGCTACACCTTC.

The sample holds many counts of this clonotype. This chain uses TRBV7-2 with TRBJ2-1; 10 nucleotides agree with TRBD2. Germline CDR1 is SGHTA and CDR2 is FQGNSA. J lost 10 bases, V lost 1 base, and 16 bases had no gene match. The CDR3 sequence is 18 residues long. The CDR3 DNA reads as TGTGCCAGCAGCTTAGACGGTTTGAGACTAGCGGGTCACCCAGAGCAGTTCTTC. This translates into CASSLDGLRLAGHPEQFF.

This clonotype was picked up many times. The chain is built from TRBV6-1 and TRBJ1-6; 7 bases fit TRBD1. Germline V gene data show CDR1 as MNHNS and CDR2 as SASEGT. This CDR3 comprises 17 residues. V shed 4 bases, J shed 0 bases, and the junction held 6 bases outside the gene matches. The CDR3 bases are TGTGCCAGCAGTGGGGGGGACAGAAGCTCCTATAATTCACCCCTCCACTTT. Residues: CASSGGDRSSYNSPLHF.

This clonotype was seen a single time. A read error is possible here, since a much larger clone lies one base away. CDR3 DNA: TGTGCCAGCAGCTTAGCTCTCGTCGCTGGGAATTCACCCTTCCACTTT. Translation: CASSLALVAGNSPFHF. The chain joins TRBV7-8 to TRBJ1-6, with D unclear. Germline loops: CDR1 SGHVS, CDR2 FQNEAQ. This CDR3 is 16 amino acids long.

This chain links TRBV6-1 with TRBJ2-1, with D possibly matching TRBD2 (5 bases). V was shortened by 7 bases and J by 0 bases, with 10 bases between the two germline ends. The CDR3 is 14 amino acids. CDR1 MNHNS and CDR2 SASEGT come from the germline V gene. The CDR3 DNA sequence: TGTGCCAGCACGGGGAAAAGCTCCTACAATGAGCAGTTCTTC. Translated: CASTGKSSYNEQFF.

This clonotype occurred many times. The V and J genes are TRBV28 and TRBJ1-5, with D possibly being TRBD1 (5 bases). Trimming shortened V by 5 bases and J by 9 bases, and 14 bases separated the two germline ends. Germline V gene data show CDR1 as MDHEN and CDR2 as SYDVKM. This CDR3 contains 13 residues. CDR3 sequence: CASSTSGIRPQHF. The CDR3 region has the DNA TGTGCCAGCAGTACCTCAGGGATACGGCCCCAGCATTTT.

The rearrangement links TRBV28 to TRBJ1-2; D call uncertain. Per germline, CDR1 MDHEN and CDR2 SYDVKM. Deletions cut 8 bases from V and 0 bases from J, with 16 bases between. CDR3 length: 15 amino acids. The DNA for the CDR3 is TGTGCCAGCCGGGGTGGCATGGTCACTAACTATGGCTACACCTTC. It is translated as CASRGGMVTNYGYTF.

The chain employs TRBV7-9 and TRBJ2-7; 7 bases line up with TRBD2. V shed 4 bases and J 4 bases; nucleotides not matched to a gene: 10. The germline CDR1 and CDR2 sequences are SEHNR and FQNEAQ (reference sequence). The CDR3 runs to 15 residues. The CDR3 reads CASSSPRGRGYEQYF. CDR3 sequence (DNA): TGTGCCAGCAGCTCACCTCGCGGGAGAGGGTACGAGCAGTACTTC.

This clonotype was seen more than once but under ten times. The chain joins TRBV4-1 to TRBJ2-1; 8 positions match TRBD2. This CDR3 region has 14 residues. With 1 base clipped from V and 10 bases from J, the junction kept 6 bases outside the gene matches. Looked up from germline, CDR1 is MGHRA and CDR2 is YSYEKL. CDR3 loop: CASSQAPASGEQFF. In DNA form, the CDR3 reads TGCGCCAGCAGCCAAGCCCCCGCTAGCGGGGAGCAGTTCTTC.

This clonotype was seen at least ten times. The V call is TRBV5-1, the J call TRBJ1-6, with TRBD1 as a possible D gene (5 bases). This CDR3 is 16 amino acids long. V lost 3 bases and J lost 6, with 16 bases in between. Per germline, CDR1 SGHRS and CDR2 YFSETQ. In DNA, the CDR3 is TGCGCCAGCAGCTCGGGCTCTGGGACCTCTAATTCACCCCTCCACTTT. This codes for CASSSGSGTSNSPLHF.

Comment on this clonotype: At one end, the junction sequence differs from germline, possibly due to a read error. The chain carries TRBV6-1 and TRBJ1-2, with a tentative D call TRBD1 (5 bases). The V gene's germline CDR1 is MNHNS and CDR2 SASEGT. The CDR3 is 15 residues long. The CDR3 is CVSRLFQGGNYGYTF. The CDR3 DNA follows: TGTGTCAGCCGTCTTTTTCAGGGAGGGAACTATGGCTACACCTTC.